The 27 T cell receptor beta chains reported below all come from one sample, sequenced in a study of CD8 T cells in Susac syndrome. Random hexamers served to reverse transcribe roughly 0.45 to 1 ug RNA. Each CDR3 protein is one row after TCRdb ran MiXCR on the immunoSEQ multiplex PCR reads. Here the sample spans 250,000 to 300,000 distinct CDR3 sequences, 75% to 90% being singletons. The specimen sequenced was CD8+ T cells from PBMCs. The receptors originated from a human donor with multiple sclerosis.

The gene calls are TRBV3-1 and TRBJ2-1, with D perhaps TRBD1 (6 bases). The CDR3 extends over 18 amino acids. Germline values: CDR1 LGHDT, CDR2 YNNKEL (reference sequence). Trimming left V 2 bases short and J 0 bases short, with 17 bases between. The CDR3 DNA sequence: TGTGCCAGCAGCCAAAGGCCCGGGACACCGAGCTCCTACAATGAGCAGTTCTTC. Translated, it gives CASSQRPGTPSSYNEQFF.

The chain combines TRBV20-1 with TRBJ2-2; 10 bases are a match to TRBD1. Germline CDR1 is DFQATT and CDR2 is SNEGSKA (reference sequence). Trimming at V came to 5 bases and at J to 3 bases, leaving 6 bases not matched to a gene. CDR3 length: 15 amino acids. Here the CDR3 reads CSAQIGQGDTGELFF. For the CDR3, the DNA is TGCAGTGCTCAAATAGGACAGGGGGACACCGGGGAGCTGTTTTTT.

This chain joins TRBV7-2 and TRBJ1-4; TRBD1 aligns across 9 bases. V shed 2 bases, J shed 8 bases, and the junction held 9 bases outside the gene matches. Germline CDR1 reads SGHTA; CDR2 reads FQGNSA. The CDR3 sequence is 16 residues long. Written as DNA, the CDR3 is TGTGCCAGCAGCTTAAACCCCGGGACAGGGTCCGAAAAACTGTTTTTT. Protein sequence: CASSLNPGTGSEKLFF.

The chain employs TRBV24-1 and TRBJ2-3; 8 bases are shared with TRBD2. The V and J ends lost 1 base and 2 bases, in that order; junction bases with no gene match: 4. The germline V gene has CDR1 KGHDR and CDR2 SFDVKD. This CDR3 is built from 16 residues. CDR3 nucleotides: TGTGCCACCAGTGATTTTCCTAGCGGGTCCACAGATACGCAGTATTTT. This translates into CATSDFPSGSTDTQYF.

This chain connects TRBV7-9 to TRBJ1-4; D is uncertain. V was pared by 4 bases and J by 10 bases, with 10 bases between. Germline CDR1 is SEHNR and CDR2 is FQNEAQ (reference sequence). The CDR3 spans 12 residues. The CDR3 DNA reads as TGTGCCAGCAGCTCGGCCTTACGAAAACTGTTTTTT. It codes for CASSSALRKLFF.

This clonotype was picked up a small number of times. V gene TRBV28 combines with J gene TRBJ2-7, with TRBD2 matching 9 bases. V dropped 5 bases and J dropped 4; count of bases not matched to a gene: 9. This CDR3 has 15 amino acids. Germline V gene sequence: CDR1 MDHEN, CDR2 SYDVKM. CDR3 bases: TGTGCCAGCAGTCCTTTAGCGGGAGTGTCGTACGAGCAGTACTTC. Amino acid sequence: CASSPLAGVSYEQYF.

The rearrangement uses TRBV30 and TRBJ1-1; D is perhaps TRBD1 (5 bases). Per germline, CDR1 GTSNPN and CDR2 SVGIG (reference sequence). The CDR3 has 16 amino acids. Deletions cut 2 bases from V and 3 bases from J, with 19 bases between. CDR3 sequence reads: CAWSKVGEGKDTEAFF. The CDR3 DNA is TGTGCCTGGAGTAAGGTAGGGGAAGGCAAGGACACTGAAGCTTTCTTT.

The chain uses TRBV9 and TRBJ1-4; possibly TRBD1 for D (6 bases). Trimming left V 6 bases short and J 4 bases short, with 13 bases between. The germline V gene encodes CDR1 SGDLS and CDR2 YYNGEE. The CDR3 is made up of 14 amino acids. The CDR3 protein is CASTSDRDNEKLFF. CDR3 bases: TGTGCCAGCACCTCGGACAGAGATAATGAAAAACTGTTTTTT.

The chain is built from TRBV28 and TRBJ2-3; D gene ambiguous. CDR1 and CDR2 (germline): MDHEN, SYDVKM. Trimming took off 5 bases at V and 2 bases at J, with 8 bases between the two ends. The CDR3 spans 13 residues. CDR3 DNA sequence: TGTGCCAGCAGTCAAACTCTCACAGATACGCAGTATTTT. Its protein product is CASSQTLTDTQYF.

This clonotype was found once. V gene TRBV20-1 combines with J gene TRBJ2-7; 8 positions match TRBD2. The CDR3 runs 16 residues. V lost 0 bases to trimming and J lost 1 base; unmatched junction nucleotides: 8. Germline loops: CDR1 DFQATT, CDR2 SNEGSKA (reference sequence). This CDR3 reads CSARDCAGGGSYEQYF. The CDR3 DNA reads TGCAGTGCTAGAGATTGCGCCGGGGGGGGATCCTACGAGCAGTACTTC.

V is TRBV29-1 and J is TRBJ2-1; 7 bases are shared with TRBD1. Germline V CDR1 and CDR2: SQVTM, ANQGSEA. The CDR3 length is 12 residues. J gave up 7 bases and V 6 bases, and 6 bases lay outside the gene matches. This CDR3 is CSVATTGNEQFF. The CDR3 region has the DNA TGCAGCGTAGCCACGACAGGGAATGAGCAGTTCTTC.

The rearrangement uses TRBV12-3 or TRBV12-4 and TRBJ2-5; 8 bases match TRBD2. The CDR3 covers 15 residues. V gave up 2 bases and J gave up 3 bases; unmatched junction bases: 5. The CDR3 coding sequence is TGTGCCAGCAGTTTATTCGCCGGGGGGGAAGAGACCCAGTACTTC. Amino acids: CASSLFAGGEETQYF.

This clonotype was seen just once. This chain uses TRBV11-2 with TRBJ2-7; D not resolved. This CDR3 has 14 amino acids. Germline V lookup: CDR1 SGHAT, CDR2 FQNNGV. Deletions cut 5 bases from V and 2 bases from J, with 13 bases between. This CDR3 is CASSQQSKAYEQYF. CDR3 DNA sequence: TGTGCCAGCAGCCAACAGTCGAAGGCCTACGAGCAGTACTTC.

The chain uses TRBV6-2 or TRBV6-3 and TRBJ1-1; D uncertain. V lost 6 bases to trimming and J lost 3 bases, with 11 bases between them. CDR3 length equals 13 residues. From germline, CDR1 is MNHEY and CDR2 SVGEGT. CDR3 in DNA: TGTGCCAGCAGACTTCAGGAATACACTGAAGCTTTCTTT. It encodes CASRLQEYTEAFF.

This clonotype appeared a single time. V is TRBV19 and J is TRBJ1-2, with D perhaps TRBD1 (6 bases). CDR1 and CDR2 from the germline V gene are LNHDA and SQIVND (reference sequence). This CDR3 region has 13 residues. With 6 bases removed from V and 5 bases from J, the gap between germline ends came to 13 bases. CDR3 sequence (DNA): TGTGCCAGTAGCACAGGGAGTTATTATGGCTACACCTTC. It yields the protein CASSTGSYYGYTF.

The V call is TRBV24-1, the J call TRBJ2-2; D is possibly TRBD2 (6 bases). The V end was cut by 9 bases, the J end by 0 bases, with 7 bases between. This CDR3 spans 13 amino acids. The V gene's germline CDR1 is KGHDR and CDR2 SFDVKD. CDR3 coding DNA: TGTGCCACCGGGAGGTCGAACACCGGGGAGCTGTTTTTT. It encodes CATGRSNTGELFF.

V and J are TRBV7-9 and TRBJ2-7; D not certain. V was trimmed by 10 bases and J by 5 bases, leaving 12 bases between them. The length of the CDR3 is 11 residues. Germline CDR1 SEHNR, CDR2 FQNEAQ (reference sequence). The chain's CDR3 is CATRMENEQYF. CDR3 bases: TGTGCCACCCGTATGGAGAACGAGCAGTACTTC. The full variable domain, its missing parts supplied by reference TRBV7-9 and TRBJ2-7, is DTGVSQNPRHKITKRGQNVTFRCDPISEHNRLYWYRQTLGQGPEFLTYFQNEAQLEKSRLLSDRFSAERPKGSFSTLEIQRTEQGDSAMYLCATRMENEQYFGPGTRLTVT.

This chain links TRBV7-3 with TRBJ2-2, with D unresolved. Germline-derived CDR1 and CDR2 are SGHTA and FQGTGA. V was clipped by 4 bases and J by 4 bases, with 13 bases between them. CDR3 size: 15 residues. CDR3 coding DNA: TGTGCCAGCAGCTCCTTGAACATGGGCACCGGGGAGCTGTTTTTT. Amino acids: CASSSLNMGTGELFF.

This chain connects TRBV7-9 to TRBJ2-7; 7 bases agree with TRBD1. V gave up 5 bases and J gave up 0 bases; unmatched junction bases: 7. The CDR3 extends over 15 amino acids. Germline CDR1 is SEHNR and CDR2 is FQNEAQ (reference sequence). CDR3 in DNA: TGTGCCAGCAGCCAACCGGGACAGAACTCCTACGAGCAGTACTTC. This translates into CASSQPGQNSYEQYF.

The rearrangement joins TRBV20-1 to TRBJ2-3, with 13 nucleotides matching TRBD2. The CDR3 has 16 amino acids. V was pared by 1 base and J by 0 bases, with 1 base of the junction left unmatched. CDR1 is DFQATT and CDR2 is SNEGSKA in the germline V gene (reference sequence). This CDR3 is CSARGLAGGSTDTQYF. The CDR3 DNA sequence: TGCAGTGCTAGAGGACTAGCGGGAGGAAGCACAGATACGCAGTATTTT.

V is TRBV6-5 and J is TRBJ1-2; D gene ambiguous. CDR1 is MNHEY and CDR2 is SVGAGI in the germline V gene. The V end was cut by 3 bases, the J end by 4 bases, with 12 bases between. CDR3 length: 14 residues. CDR3 sequence: CASSYVEGFYGYTF. Written as DNA, the CDR3 is TGTGCCAGCAGTTATGTCGAGGGCTTCTATGGCTACACCTTC.

The chain is built from TRBV6-2 or TRBV6-3 and TRBJ2-3; D is unresolved. CDR3 size: 12 residues. Per germline, CDR1 MNHEY and CDR2 SVGEGT. V lost 5 bases to trimming and J lost 2 bases, with 5 bases between them. Here the CDR3 reads CASSATTDTQYF. DNA of the CDR3: TGTGCCAGCAGTGCAACCACAGATACGCAGTATTTT.

V gene TRBV2 combines with J gene TRBJ2-7; 8 nucleotides agree with TRBD2. The V gene end was trimmed by 4 bases and the J gene end by 2 bases; junction bases not matched to a gene: 7. The CDR3 is 15 amino acids. In germline, CDR1 is SNHLY, CDR2 FYNNEI. The CDR3 nucleotides read TGTGCCAGCAGTGGAGGCACTAGCGGCGCCTACGAGCAGTACTTC. As protein: CASSGGTSGAYEQYF.

The rearrangement links TRBV7-9 to TRBJ2-5; 7 nucleotides agree with TRBD2. Looked up from germline, CDR1 is SEHNR and CDR2 is FQNEAQ (reference sequence). V trimming: 7 bases; J trimming: 1 base; junction bases outside the gene matches: 6. This CDR3 spans 14 amino acids. CDR3 loop: CASTWGGVQETQYF. Here the CDR3 DNA reads TGTGCCAGCACGTGGGGGGGGGTCCAAGAGACCCAGTACTTC.

CDR3 in DNA: TGTGCCAGCAGTTACCCCGACGGGGAAGCTTTCTTT. Translating it yields CASSYPDGEAFF. The rearrangement links TRBV6-6 to TRBJ1-1, with D unclear. The germline CDR1 and CDR2 sequences are MNHNY and SVGAGI (reference sequence). The CDR3 extends over 12 amino acids. V lost 2 bases, J lost 8 bases, and 9 bases lay in between.

The rearrangement joins TRBV11-2 to TRBJ2-7; 7 nucleotides match TRBD2. V lost 2 bases, J lost 6 bases, and 13 bases stayed unmatched. The CDR3 consists of 16 residues. The germline gives CDR1 SGHAT, CDR2 FQNNGV. The CDR3 spells CASSLLAISGGGEQYF. In nucleotides, the CDR3 is TGTGCCAGCAGCTTATTGGCGATATCGGGGGGAGGCGAGCAGTACTTC.

The table lists this clonotype with a count of one. The chain has TRBV7-3 and TRBJ2-3; 9 bases match TRBD2. The CDR3 is 16 residues long. Germline CDR1 and CDR2: SGHTA and FQGTGA. With 5 bases clipped from V and 2 bases from J, the junction kept 8 bases outside the gene matches. In nucleotides, the CDR3 is TGTGCCAGCAGCCCGGTTAGCGGGGGAGCCACAGATACGCAGTATTTT. Residues: CASSPVSGGATDTQYF. The whole variable domain, filled in from reference TRBV7-3 and TRBJ2-3, reads GAGVSQTPSNKVTEKGKYVELRCDPISGHTALYWYRQSLGQGPEFLIYFQGTGAADDSGLPNDRFFAVRPEGSVSTLKIQRTERGDSAVYLCASSPVSGGATDTQYFGPGTRLTVL.